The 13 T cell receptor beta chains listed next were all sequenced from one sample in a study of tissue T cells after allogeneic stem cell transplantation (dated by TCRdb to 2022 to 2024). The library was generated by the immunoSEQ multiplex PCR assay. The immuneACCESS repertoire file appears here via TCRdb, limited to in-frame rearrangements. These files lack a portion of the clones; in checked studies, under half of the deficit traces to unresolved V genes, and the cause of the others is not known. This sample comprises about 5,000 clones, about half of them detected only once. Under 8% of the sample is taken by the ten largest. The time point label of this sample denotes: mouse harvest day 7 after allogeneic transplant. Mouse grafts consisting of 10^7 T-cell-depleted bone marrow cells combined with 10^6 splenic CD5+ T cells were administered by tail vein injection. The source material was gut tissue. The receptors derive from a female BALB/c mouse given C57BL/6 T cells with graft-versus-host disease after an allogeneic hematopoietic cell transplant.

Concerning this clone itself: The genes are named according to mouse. CDR3 bases read: TGTGCCAGCAGTCGAAATAGTGCAGAAACGCTGTAT. Translated, it gives CASSRNSAETLY. The whole CDR3 region reads CASSRNSAETLYF. The V and J genes are TRBV26 and TRBJ2-3, with D unclear. The read finishes 1 residue shy of the CDR3 end, and the germline J gene is used to complete it. CDR3 length: 13 residues. V lost 4 bases to trimming and J lost 0 bases, with 5 bases between them. Germline V gene data show CDR1 as KGHPV and CDR2 as FQNQEV (reference sequence).

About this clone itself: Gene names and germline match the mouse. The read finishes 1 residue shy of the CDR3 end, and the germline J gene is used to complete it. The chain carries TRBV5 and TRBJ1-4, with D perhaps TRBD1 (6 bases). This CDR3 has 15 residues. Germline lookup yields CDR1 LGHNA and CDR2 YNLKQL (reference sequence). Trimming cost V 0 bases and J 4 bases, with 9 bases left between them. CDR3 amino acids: CASSQEGGNNERLFF. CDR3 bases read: TGTGCCAGCAGCCAAGAGGGGGGCAACAACGAAAGATTATTT.

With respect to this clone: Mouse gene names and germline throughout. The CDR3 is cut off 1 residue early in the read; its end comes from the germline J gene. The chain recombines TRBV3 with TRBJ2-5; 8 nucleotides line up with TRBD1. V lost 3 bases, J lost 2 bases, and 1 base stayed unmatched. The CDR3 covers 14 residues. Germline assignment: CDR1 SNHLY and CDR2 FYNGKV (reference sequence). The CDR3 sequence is CASSFQGAQDTQYF. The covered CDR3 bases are TGTGCCAGCAGCTTCCAGGGGGCCCAAGACACCCAGTAC.

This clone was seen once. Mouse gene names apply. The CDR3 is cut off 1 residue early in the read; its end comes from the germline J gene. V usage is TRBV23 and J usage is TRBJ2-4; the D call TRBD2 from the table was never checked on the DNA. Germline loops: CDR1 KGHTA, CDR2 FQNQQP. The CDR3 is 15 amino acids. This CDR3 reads CSSSADWGGQNTLYF. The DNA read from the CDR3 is TGCTCCAGCAGCGCCGACTGGGGGGGTCAAAACACCTTGTAC.

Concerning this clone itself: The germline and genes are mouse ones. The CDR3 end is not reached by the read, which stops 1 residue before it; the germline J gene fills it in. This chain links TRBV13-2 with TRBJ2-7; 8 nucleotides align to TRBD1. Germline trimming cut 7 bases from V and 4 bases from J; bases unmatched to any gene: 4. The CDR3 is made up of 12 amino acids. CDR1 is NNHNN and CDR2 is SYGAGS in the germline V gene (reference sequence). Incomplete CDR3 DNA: TGTGCCAGCAGTGGACAGGGTTATGAACAGTAC. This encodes CASSGQGYEQY. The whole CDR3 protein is CASSGQGYEQYF.

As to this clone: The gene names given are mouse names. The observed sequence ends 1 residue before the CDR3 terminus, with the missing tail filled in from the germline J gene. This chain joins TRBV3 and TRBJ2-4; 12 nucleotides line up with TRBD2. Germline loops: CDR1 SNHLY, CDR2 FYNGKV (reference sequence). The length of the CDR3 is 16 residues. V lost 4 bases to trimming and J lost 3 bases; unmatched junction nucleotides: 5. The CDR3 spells CASSSDWGGAQNTLYF. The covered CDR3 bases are TGTGCCAGCAGCTCTGACTGGGGGGGCGCGCAAAACACCTTGTAC.

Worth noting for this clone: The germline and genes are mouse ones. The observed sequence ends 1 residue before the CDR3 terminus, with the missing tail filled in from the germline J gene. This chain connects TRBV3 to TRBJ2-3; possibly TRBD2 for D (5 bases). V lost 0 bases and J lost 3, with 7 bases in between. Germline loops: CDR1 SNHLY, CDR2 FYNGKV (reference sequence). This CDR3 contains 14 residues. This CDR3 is CASSLASGAETLYF. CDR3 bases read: TGTGCCAGCAGCTTAGCGTCTGGGGCAGAAACGCTGTAT.

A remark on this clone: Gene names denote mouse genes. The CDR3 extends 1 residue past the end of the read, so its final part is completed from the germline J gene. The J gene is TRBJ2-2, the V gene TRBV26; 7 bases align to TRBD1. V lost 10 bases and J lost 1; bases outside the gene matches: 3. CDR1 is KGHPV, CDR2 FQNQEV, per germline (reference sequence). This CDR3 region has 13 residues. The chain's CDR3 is CAIRDRNTGQLYF. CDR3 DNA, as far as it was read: TGTGCCATCCGGGACAGAAACACCGGGCAGCTCTAC. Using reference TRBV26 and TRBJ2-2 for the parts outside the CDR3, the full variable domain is NSKVIQTPRYLVKGQGQKAKMRCIPEKGHPVVFWYQQNKNNEFKFLINFQNQEVLQQIDMTEKRFSAECPSNSPCSLEIQSSEAGDSALYLCAIRDRNTGQLYFGEGSKLTVL.

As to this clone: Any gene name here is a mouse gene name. CDR3 sequence: CASSLHLGGREQYF. CDR3 bases read: TGTGCCAGCTCTCTCCATCTGGGGGGGAGGGAACAGTAC. The chain combines TRBV12-1 with TRBJ2-7; 9 positions match TRBD2. The CDR3 is cut off 1 residue early in the read; its end comes from the germline J gene. The CDR3 is made up of 14 amino acids. After removal of 0 bases from V and 7 bases from J, the junction contained 6 bases not matched to a gene. CDR1 is SGHSN and CDR2 is HYEKVE in the germline V gene. The full variable domain, in which reference TRBV12-1 and TRBJ2-7 provide the parts outside the CDR3, is DSGVVQSPRHIIKEKGGRSVLTCIPISGHSNVVWYQQTLGKELKFLIQHYEKVERDKGFLPSRFSVQQFDDYHSEMNMSALELEDSAMYFCASSLHLGGREQYFGPGTRLTVL.

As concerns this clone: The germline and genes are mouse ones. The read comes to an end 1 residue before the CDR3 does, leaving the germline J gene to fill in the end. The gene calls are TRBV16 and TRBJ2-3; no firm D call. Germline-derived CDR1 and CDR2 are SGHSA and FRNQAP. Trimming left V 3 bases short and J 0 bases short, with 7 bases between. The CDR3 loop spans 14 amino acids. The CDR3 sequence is CASSLTSSAETLYF. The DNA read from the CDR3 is TGTGCAAGCAGCTTGACATCTAGTGCAGAAACGCTGTAT.

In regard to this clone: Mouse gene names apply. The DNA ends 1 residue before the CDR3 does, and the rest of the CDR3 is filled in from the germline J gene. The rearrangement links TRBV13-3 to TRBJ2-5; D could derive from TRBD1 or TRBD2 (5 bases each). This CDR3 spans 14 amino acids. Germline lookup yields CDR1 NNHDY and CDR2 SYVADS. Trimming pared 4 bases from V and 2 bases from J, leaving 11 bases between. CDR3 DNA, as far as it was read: TGTGCCAGCAGTACCGGGACCTTCCAAGACACCCAGTAC. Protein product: CASSTGTFQDTQY. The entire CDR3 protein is CASSTGTFQDTQYF.

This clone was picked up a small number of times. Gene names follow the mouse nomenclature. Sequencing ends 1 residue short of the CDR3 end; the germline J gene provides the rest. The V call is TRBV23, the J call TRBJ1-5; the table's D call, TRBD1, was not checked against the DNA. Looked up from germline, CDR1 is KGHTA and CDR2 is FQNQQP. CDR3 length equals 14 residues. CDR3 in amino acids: CSSSLGTGNQAPLF. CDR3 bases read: TGCTCCAGCAGCCTCGGGACAGGGAACCAGGCTCCGCTT.

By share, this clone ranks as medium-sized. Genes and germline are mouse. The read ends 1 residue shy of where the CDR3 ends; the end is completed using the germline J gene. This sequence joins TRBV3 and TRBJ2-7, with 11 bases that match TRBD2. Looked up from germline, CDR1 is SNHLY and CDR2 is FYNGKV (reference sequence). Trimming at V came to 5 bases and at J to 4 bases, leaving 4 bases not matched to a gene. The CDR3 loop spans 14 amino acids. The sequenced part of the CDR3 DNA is TGTGCCAGCAGCCTCCGGGACTGGGGGTATGAACAGTAC. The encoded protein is CASSLRDWGYEQY. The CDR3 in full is CASSLRDWGYEQYF.